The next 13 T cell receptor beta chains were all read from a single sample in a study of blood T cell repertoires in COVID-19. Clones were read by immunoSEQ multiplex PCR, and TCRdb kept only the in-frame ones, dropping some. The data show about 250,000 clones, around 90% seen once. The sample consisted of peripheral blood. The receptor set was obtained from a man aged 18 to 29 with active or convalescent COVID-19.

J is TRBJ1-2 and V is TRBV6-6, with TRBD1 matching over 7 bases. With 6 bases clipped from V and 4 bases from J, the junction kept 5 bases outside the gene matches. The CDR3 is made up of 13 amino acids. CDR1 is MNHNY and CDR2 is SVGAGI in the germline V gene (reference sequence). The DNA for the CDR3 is TGTGCCAGCAGGCAAGGGACAGCCTATGGCTACACCTTC. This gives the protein CASRQGTAYGYTF.

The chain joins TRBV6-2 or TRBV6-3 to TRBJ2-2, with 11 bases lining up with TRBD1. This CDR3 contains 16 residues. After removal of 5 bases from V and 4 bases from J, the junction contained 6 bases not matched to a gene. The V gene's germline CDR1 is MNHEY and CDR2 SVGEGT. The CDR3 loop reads CASSLPDRGPTGELFF. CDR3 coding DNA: TGTGCCAGCAGTCTACCGGACAGGGGGCCCACCGGGGAGCTGTTTTTT.

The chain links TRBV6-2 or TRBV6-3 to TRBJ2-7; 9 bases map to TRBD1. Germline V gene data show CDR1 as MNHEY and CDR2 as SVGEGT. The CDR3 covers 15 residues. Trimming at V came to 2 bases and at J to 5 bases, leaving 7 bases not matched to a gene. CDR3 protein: CASSYPRQGENEQYF. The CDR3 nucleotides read TGTGCCAGCAGTTACCCACGACAGGGGGAAAACGAGCAGTACTTC.

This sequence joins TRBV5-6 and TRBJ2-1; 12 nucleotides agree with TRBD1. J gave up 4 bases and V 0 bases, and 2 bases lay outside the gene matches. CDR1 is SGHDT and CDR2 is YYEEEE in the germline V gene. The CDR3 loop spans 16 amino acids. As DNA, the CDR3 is TGTGCCAGCAGCTTGGGGGACAGGGGGCCTTACAATGAGCAGTTCTTC. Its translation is CASSLGDRGPYNEQFF.

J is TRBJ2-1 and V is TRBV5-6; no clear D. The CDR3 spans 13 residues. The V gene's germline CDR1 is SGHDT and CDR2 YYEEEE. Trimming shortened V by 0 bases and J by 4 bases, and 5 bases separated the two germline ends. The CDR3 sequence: CASSLGQYNEQFF. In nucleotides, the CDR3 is TGTGCCAGCAGCTTGGGCCAGTACAATGAGCAGTTCTTC.

The CDR3 sequence is CASSLKTSGSYNEQFF. For the CDR3, the DNA is TGTGCCAGCTCACTAAAAACTAGCGGGAGTTACAATGAGCAGTTCTTC. The chain joins TRBV18 to TRBJ2-1; 11 bases are shared with TRBD2. CDR1 and CDR2 (germline): KGHSH, LQKENI. The CDR3 extends over 16 amino acids. V lost 4 bases and J lost 4; bases outside the gene matches: 6.

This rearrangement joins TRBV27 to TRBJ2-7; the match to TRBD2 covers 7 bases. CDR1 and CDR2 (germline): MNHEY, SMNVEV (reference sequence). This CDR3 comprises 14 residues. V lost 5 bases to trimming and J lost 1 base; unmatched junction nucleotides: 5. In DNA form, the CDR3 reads TGTGCCAGCAGTCCATGGGAGGGGTCCTACGAGCAGTACTTC. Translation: CASSPWEGSYEQYF.

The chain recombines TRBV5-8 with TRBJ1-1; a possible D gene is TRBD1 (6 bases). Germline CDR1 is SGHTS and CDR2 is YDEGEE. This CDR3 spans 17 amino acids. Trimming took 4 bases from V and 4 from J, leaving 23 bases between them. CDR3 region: CASSRAGQINPGTEAFF. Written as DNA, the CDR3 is TGTGCCAGCAGCCGGGCCGGACAGATAAACCCCGGCACTGAAGCTTTCTTT.

The CDR3 DNA follows: TGTGCCAGCAGTTTTGGTACAGGGGTGGCTGGAAACACCATATATTTT. It specifies CASSFGTGVAGNTIYF. This chain joins TRBV28 and TRBJ1-3; TRBD1 aligns across 7 bases. V shed 3 bases, J shed 2 bases, and the junction held 7 bases outside the gene matches. Per the germline V gene, CDR1 is MDHEN and CDR2 is SYDVKM. The CDR3 is 16 amino acids.

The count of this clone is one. CDR3 sequence reads: CASSLGGSLTQPQHF. The CDR3 DNA is TGTGCCAGCAGTTTAGGGGGGTCCCTCACTCAGCCCCAGCATTTT. The genes are TRBV27 and TRBJ1-5; D is possibly TRBD1 (5 bases). The CDR3 covers 15 residues. Trimming took 2 bases from V and 6 from J, leaving 14 bases between them. Per the germline V gene, CDR1 is MNHEY and CDR2 is SMNVEV (reference sequence).

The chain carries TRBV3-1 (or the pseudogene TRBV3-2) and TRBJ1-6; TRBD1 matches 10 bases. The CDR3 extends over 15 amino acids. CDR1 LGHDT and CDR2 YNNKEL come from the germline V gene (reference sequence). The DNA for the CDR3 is TGTCTGGGACAGGGGCAGAGCTCCTATAATTCACCCCTCCACTTT. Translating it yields CLGQGQSSYNSPLHF.

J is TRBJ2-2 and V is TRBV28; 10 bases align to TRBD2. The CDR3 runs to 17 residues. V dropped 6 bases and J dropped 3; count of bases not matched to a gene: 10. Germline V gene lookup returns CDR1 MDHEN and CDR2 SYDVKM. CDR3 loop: CASSPNGLAVYTGELFF. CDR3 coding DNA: TGTGCCAGCAGCCCAAACGGACTAGCGGTATACACCGGGGAGCTGTTTTTT.

CDR3 loop: CASVGEGVNGYTF. DNA of the CDR3: TGTGCCAGTGTGGGAGAGGGAGTGAACGGCTACACCTTC. The chain is built from TRBV7-8 and TRBJ1-2, with unresolved D. CDR3 length: 13 residues. V was cut by 9 bases and J by 8 bases, with 19 bases left in between. The V gene's germline CDR1 is SGHVS and CDR2 FQNEAQ.